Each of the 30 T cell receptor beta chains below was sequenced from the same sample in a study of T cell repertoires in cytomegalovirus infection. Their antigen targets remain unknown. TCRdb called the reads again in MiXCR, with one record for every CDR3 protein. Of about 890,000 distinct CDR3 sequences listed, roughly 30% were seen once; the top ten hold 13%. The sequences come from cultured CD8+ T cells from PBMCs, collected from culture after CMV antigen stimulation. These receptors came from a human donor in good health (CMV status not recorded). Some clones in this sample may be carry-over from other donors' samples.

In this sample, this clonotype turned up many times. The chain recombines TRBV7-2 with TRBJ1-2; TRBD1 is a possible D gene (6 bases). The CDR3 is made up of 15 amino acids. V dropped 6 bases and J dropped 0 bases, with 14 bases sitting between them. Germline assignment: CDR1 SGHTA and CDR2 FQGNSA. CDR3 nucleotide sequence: TGTGCCAGCAGGCGGACCGGGACACCTAACTATGGCTACACCTTC. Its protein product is CASRRTGTPNYGYTF.

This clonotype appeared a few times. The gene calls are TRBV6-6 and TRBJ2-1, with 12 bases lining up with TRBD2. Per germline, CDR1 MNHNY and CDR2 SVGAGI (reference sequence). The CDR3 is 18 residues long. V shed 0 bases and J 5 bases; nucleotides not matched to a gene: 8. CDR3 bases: TGTGCCAGCAGTTACTCGAGTGCTAGCGGGGGGGCTGACAATGAGCAGTTCTTC. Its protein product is CASSYSSASGGADNEQFF.

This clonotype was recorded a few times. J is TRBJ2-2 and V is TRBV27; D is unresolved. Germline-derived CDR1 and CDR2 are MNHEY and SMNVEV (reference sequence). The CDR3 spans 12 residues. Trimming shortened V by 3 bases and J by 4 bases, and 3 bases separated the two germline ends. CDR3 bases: TGTGCCAGCAGTTTTACCACCGGGGAGCTGTTTTTT. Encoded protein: CASSFTTGELFF.

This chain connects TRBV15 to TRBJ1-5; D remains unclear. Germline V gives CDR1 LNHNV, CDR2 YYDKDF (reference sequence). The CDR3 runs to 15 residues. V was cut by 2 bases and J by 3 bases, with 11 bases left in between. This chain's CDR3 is CATSRYAQDNQPQHF. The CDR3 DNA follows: TGTGCCACCAGCAGATATGCTCAGGACAATCAGCCCCAGCATTTT.

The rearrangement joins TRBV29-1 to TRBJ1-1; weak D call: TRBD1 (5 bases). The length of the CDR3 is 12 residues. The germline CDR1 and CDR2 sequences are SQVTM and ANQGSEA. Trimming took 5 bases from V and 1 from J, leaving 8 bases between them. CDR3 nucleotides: TGCAGCGTTCCACAGGAGAACACTGAAGCTTTCTTT. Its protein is CSVPQENTEAFF.

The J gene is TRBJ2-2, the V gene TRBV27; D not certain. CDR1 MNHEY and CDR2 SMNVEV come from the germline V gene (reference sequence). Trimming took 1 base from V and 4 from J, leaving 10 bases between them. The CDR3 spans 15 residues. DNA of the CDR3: TGTGCCAGCAGTTTATTCCCCCGGTCCACCGGGGAGCTGTTTTTT. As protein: CASSLFPRSTGELFF.

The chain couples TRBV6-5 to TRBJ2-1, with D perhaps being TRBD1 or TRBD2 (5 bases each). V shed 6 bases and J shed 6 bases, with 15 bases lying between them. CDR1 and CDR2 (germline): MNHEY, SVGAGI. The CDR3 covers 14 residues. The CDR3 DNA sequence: TGTGCCAGCAGGGTATTCTCGGGACGCAATGAGCAGTTCTTC. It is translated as CASRVFSGRNEQFF.

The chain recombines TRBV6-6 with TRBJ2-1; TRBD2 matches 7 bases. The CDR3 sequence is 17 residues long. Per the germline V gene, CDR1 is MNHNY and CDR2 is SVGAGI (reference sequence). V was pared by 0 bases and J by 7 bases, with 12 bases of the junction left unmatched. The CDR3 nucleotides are TGTGCCAGCAGTTACTCGCCCAGACCGGCCGGGGGGAATGAGCAGTTCTTC. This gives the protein CASSYSPRPAGGNEQFF.

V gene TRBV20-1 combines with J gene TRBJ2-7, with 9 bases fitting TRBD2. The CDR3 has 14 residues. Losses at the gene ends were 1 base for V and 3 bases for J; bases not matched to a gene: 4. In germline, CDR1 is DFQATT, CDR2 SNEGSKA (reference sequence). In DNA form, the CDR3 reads TGCAGTGCTAGAGTTAGCGGGGGAGTCTACGAGCAGTACGTC. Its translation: CSARVSGGVYEQYV.

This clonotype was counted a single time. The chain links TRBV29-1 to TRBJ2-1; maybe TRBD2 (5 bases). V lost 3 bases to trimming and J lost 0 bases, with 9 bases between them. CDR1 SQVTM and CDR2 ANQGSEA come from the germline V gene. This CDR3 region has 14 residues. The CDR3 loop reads CSVEAADSYNEQFF. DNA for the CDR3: TGCAGCGTTGAGGCAGCGGACTCCTACAATGAGCAGTTCTTC.

The CDR3 DNA follows: TGTGCCAGCAGTGAAGAGGCGCACAATGAGCAGTTCTTC. It translates to CASSEEAHNEQFF. V is TRBV2 and J is TRBJ2-1; D unclear. The ends were cut back, 1 base at V and 5 bases at J, with 6 bases in the middle. The CDR3 extends over 13 amino acids. The germline CDR1 and CDR2 sequences are SNHLY and FYNNEI.

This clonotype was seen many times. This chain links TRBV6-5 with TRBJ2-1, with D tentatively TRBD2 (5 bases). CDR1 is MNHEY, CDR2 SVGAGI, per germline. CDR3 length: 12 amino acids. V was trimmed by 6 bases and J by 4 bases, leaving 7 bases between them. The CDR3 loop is CASSSGYNEQFF. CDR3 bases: TGTGCCAGCAGCTCGGGGTACAATGAGCAGTTCTTC.

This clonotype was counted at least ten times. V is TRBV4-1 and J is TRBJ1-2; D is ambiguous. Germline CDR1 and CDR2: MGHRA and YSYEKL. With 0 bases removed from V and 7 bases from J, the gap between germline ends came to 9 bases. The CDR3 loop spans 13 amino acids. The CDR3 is CASSQEDPSGYTF. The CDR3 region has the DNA TGCGCCAGCAGCCAAGAGGATCCCTCTGGCTACACCTTC.

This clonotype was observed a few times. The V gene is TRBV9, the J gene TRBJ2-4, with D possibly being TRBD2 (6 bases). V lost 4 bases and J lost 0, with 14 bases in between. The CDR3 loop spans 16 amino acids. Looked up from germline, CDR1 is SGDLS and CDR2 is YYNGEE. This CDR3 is CASSPLGGEAKNIQYF. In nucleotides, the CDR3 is TGTGCCAGCAGCCCTTTGGGCGGGGAAGCCAAAAACATTCAGTACTTC.

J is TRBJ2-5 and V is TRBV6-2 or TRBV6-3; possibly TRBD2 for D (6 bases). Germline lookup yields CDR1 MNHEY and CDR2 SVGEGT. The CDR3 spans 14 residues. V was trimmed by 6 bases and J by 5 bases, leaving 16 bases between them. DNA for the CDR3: TGTGCCAGCAGACTACTGACTAGTGAGGAGACCCAGTACTTC. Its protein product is CASRLLTSEETQYF.

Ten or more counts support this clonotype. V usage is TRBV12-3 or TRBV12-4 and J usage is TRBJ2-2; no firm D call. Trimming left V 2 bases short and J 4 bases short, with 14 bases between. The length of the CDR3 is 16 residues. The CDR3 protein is CASSLIPGRSTGELFF. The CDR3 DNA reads TGTGCCAGCAGTTTAATACCCGGACGGAGCACCGGGGAGCTGTTTTTT.

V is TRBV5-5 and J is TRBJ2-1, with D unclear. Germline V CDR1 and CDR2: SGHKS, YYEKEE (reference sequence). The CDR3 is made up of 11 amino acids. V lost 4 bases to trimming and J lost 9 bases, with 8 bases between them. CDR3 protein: CASSASSEQFF. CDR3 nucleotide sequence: TGTGCCAGCAGCGCCTCGAGTGAGCAGTTCTTC.

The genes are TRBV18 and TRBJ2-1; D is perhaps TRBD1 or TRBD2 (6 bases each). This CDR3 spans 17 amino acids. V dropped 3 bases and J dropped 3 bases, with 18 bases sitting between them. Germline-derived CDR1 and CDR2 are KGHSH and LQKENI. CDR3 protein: CASSPSPGGADYNEQFF. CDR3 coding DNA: TGTGCCAGCTCACCGTCTCCCGGGGGCGCTGACTACAATGAGCAGTTCTTC.

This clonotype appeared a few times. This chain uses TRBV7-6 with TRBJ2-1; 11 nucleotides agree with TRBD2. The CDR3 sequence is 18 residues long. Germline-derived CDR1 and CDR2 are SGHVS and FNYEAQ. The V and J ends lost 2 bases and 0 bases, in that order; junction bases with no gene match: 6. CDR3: CASSLRASGGSSYNEQFF. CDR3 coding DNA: TGTGCCAGCAGCTTAAGGGCTAGCGGGGGGAGCTCCTACAATGAGCAGTTCTTC.

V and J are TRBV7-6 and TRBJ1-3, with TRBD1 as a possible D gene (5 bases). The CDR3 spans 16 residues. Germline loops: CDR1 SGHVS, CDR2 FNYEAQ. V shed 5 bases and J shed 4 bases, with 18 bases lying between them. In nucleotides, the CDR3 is TGTGCCAGCAGCCACCTTACGGGGCGAGACGGAAACACCATATATTTT. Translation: CASSHLTGRDGNTIYF.

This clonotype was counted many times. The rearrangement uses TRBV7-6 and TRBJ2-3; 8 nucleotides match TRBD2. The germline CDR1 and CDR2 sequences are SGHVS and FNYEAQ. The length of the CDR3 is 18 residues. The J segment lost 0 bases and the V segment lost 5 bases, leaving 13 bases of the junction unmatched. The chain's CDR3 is CASSLLSAGGPSTDTQYF. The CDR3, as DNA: TGTGCCAGCAGCCTATTATCGGCGGGAGGACCAAGCACAGATACGCAGTATTTT.

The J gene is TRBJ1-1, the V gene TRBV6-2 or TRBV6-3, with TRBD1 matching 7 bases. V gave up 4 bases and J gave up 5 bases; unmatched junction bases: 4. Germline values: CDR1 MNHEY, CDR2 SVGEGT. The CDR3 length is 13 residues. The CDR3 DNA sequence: TGTGCCAGCAGTTTAATGACAGGGACTGAAGCTTTCTTT. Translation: CASSLMTGTEAFF.

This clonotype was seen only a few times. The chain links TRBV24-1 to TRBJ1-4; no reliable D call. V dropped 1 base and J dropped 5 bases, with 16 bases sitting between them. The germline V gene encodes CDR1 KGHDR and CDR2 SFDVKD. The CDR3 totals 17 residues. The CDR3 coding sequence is TGTGCCACCAGTGATTTCGGGAACGGACCGCCAAATGAAAAACTGTTTTTT. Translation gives CATSDFGNGPPNEKLFF.

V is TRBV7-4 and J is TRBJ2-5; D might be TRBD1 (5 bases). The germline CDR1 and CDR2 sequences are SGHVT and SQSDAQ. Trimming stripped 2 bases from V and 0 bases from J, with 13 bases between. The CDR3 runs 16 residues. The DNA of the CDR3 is TGTGCCAGCAGCTTATTGGGCGCCAGGGACCAAGAGACCCAGTACTTC. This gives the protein CASSLLGARDQETQYF.

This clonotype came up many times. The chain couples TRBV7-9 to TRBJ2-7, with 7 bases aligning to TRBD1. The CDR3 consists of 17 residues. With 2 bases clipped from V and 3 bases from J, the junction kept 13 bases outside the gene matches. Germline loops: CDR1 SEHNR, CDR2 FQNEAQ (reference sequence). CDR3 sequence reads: CASSLLPRGTAYYEQYF. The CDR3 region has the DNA TGTGCCAGCAGCTTACTCCCTAGGGGGACAGCTTACTACGAGCAGTACTTC.

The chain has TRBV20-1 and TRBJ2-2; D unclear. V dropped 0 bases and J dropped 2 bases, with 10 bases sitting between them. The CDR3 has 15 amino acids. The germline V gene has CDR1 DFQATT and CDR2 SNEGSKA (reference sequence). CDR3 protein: CSARDWQDNTGELFF. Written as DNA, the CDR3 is TGCAGTGCTAGAGATTGGCAGGACAACACCGGGGAGCTGTTTTTT.

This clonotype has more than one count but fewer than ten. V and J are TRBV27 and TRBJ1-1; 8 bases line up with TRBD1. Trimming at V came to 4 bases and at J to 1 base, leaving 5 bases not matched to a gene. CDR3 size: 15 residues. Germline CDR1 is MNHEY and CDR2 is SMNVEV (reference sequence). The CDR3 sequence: CASSSIGQGNTEAFF. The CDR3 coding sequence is TGTGCCAGCAGTTCTATTGGACAGGGGAACACTGAAGCTTTCTTT.

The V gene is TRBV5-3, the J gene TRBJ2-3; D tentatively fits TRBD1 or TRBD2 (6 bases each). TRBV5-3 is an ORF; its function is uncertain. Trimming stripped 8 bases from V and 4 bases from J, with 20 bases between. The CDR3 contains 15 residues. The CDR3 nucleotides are TGTGCCAGCAGTCTTCTGGAGGGGGGCCCAGATACGCAGTATTTT. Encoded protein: CASSLLEGGPDTQYF.

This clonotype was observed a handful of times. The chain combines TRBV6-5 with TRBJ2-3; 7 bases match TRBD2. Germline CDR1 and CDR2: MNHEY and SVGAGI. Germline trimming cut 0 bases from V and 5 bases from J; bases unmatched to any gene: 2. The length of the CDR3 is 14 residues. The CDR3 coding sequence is TGTGCCAGCAGTTACTCGGCTAGCGGAGATACGCAGTATTTT. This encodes CASSYSASGDTQYF.

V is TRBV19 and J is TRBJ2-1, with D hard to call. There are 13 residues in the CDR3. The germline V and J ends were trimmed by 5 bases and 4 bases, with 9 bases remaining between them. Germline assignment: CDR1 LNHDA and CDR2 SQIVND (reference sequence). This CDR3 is CASSATYYNEQFF. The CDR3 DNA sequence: TGTGCCAGTAGTGCCACCTATTACAATGAGCAGTTCTTC.